This TCR beta chain was retrieved from a study of blood T cell repertoires in COVID-19. In the study overall: T cells, B-cell-depleted T cells, or PBMCs supplied cDNA or gDNA.

Measured with immunoSEQ multiplex PCR; TCRdb has only the in-frame clones, and not every one. The table has over 120,000 clones, about 86% seen once. The CDR3 runs 13 residues. V was clipped by 5 bases and J by 6 bases; unmatched bases: 4. CDR1 and CDR2 (germline): LGHDT, YNNKEL (reference sequence). The clonotype originates from a woman aged 45-59 years with active or convalescent COVID-19. Sequences were obtained from peripheral blood. The chain uses TRBV3-1 (or the pseudogene TRBV3-2) and TRBJ1-5; TRBD1 agrees at 7 bases. The CDR3 region is CASSTTGSQPQHF. The CDR3 DNA reads TGTGCCAGCAGCACGACAGGGAGTCAGCCCCAGCATTTT.